These 27 T cell receptor beta chains originate from one sample sequenced in a study of T cells in tuberculosis. The protocol was immunoSEQ multiplex PCR, while the TCRdb copy is restricted to in-frame clones and leaves out a portion. The sample has 85,000 to 100,000 clones, approximately 91% seen once. Sorting used thawed, overnight-rested PBMC stained with anti-CD3, a viability dye and GMM-loaded CD1B tetramer. C32 glucose monomycolate from Rhodococcus equi was loaded onto the CD1B tetramers. Specimen: CD1b-GMM tetramer-negative cells sorted from PBMCs. These receptor sequences come from an adult woman with latent tuberculosis.

The chain carries TRBV5-1 and TRBJ2-3, with 10 positions matching TRBD1. The CDR3 extends over 15 amino acids. V lost 2 bases, J lost 4 bases, and 4 bases stayed unmatched. Germline V gene lookup returns CDR1 SGHRS and CDR2 YFSETQ. CDR3 residues: CASSFRDRGADTQYF. The CDR3 DNA sequence: TGCGCCAGCAGCTTTAGGGACAGGGGCGCAGATACGCAGTATTTT. Filled out from reference TRBV5-1 and TRBJ2-3, the complete variable domain reads KAGVTQTPRYLIKTRGQQVTLSCSPISGHRSVSWYQQTPGQGLQFLFEYFSETQRNKGNFPGRFSGRQFSNSRSEMNVSTLELGDSALYLCASSFRDRGADTQYFGPGTRLTVL.

This clone was seen more than once but under ten times. V gene TRBV4-2 combines with J gene TRBJ2-3, with no clear D. From germline, CDR1 is LGHNA and CDR2 YNFKEQ. Trimming removed 0 bases at V and 3 bases at J, with 13 bases between. This CDR3 spans 16 amino acids. The CDR3 reads CASSQDGLERTDTQYF. The CDR3 DNA reads as TGTGCCAGCAGCCAAGATGGCCTAGAACGGACAGATACGCAGTATTTT.

The gene calls are TRBV5-1 and TRBJ2-2, with D uncertain. The CDR3 has 17 residues. Germline CDR1 reads SGHRS; CDR2 reads YFSETQ. Trimming took off 4 bases at V and 2 bases at J, with 18 bases between the two ends. This chain's CDR3 is CASSIPPEGVNTGELFF. For the CDR3, the DNA is TGCGCCAGCAGCATACCTCCCGAAGGAGTAAACACCGGGGAGCTGTTTTTT.

The chain is built from TRBV11-2 and TRBJ2-7; the D gene is possibly TRBD1 (6 bases). The V end was cut by 3 bases, the J end by 2 bases, with 11 bases between. Germline assignment: CDR1 SGHAT and CDR2 FQNNGV. The CDR3 is made up of 14 amino acids. The CDR3 spells CASSFKGVPYEQYV. CDR3 bases: TGTGCCAGCAGCTTTAAGGGGGTGCCCTACGAGCAGTACGTC.

V usage is TRBV28 and J usage is TRBJ1-1, with D maybe TRBD1 (6 bases). The CDR3 loop spans 15 amino acids. Germline CDR1 is MDHEN and CDR2 is SYDVKM. The V end was cut by 6 bases, the J end by 0 bases, with 14 bases between. The CDR3 DNA reads as TGTGCCAGCAGGTACACCAGGGGCTTGAACACTGAAGCTTTCTTT. Its translation is CASRYTRGLNTEAFF.

The chain carries TRBV29-1 and TRBJ2-3; D uncertain. Germline V gene data show CDR1 as SQVTM and CDR2 as ANQGSEA. CDR3 length equals 13 residues. Deletions cut 2 bases from V and 1 base from J, with 7 bases between. As DNA, the CDR3 is TGCAGCGTTGAATCCCCGGGCACAGATACGCAGTATTTT. Translated: CSVESPGTDTQYF.

The rearrangement links TRBV10-1 to TRBJ2-7, with 9 positions matching TRBD1. Germline V lookup: CDR1 WNHNN, CDR2 SYGVQD (reference sequence). The CDR3 sequence is 16 residues long. With V trimmed by 0 bases and J by 3 bases, 6 bases remained unmatched. CDR3 loop: CASSESEGQGIYEQYV. CDR3 bases: TGCGCCAGCAGTGAGTCCGAGGGACAGGGCATCTACGAGCAGTACGTC.

The chain joins TRBV7-9 to TRBJ2-7, with D maybe TRBD1 (6 bases). The V gene lost 4 bases and the J gene lost 0 bases, with 10 bases spanning the gap. Germline V CDR1 and CDR2: SEHNR, FQNEAQ (reference sequence). The CDR3 contains 14 residues. Here the CDR3 reads CASSSQGISYEQYF. Written as DNA, the CDR3 is TGTGCCAGCAGCTCACAGGGAATCTCCTACGAGCAGTACTTC. The whole variable domain, filled in from reference TRBV7-9 and TRBJ2-7, reads DTGVSQNPRHKITKRGQNVTFRCDPISEHNRLYWYRQTLGQGPEFLTYFQNEAQLEKSRLLSDRFSAERPKGSFSTLEIQRTEQGDSAMYLCASSSQGISYEQYFGPGTRLTVT.

The J gene is TRBJ1-4, the V gene TRBV5-6; the D gene is possibly TRBD1 (6 bases). The V and J ends lost 1 base and 4 bases respectively, with 8 bases between them. The CDR3 has 14 amino acids. The germline V gene encodes CDR1 SGHDT and CDR2 YYEEEE. Written as DNA, the CDR3 is TGTGCCAGCAGCTTGCTCAGGGGTAATGAAAAACTGTTTTTT. It translates to CASSLLRGNEKLFF. The variable domain in full, completed from reference TRBV5-6 and TRBJ1-4, reads DAGVTQSPTHLIKTRGQQVTLRCSPKSGHDTVSWYQQALGQGPQFIFQYYEEEERQRGNFPDRFSGHQFPNYSSELNVNALLLGDSALYLCASSLLRGNEKLFFGSGTQLSVL.

This sequence joins TRBV30 and TRBJ1-1; D perhaps matches TRBD1 (6 bases). The germline gives CDR1 GTSNPN, CDR2 SVGIG (reference sequence). This CDR3 contains 14 residues. Trimming took off 1 base at V and 1 base at J, with 10 bases between the two ends. The CDR3 coding sequence is TGTGCCTGGAGTGGCCGGGGGGCGAACACTGAAGCTTTCTTT. As protein: CAWSGRGANTEAFF.

This rearrangement joins TRBV27 to TRBJ1-2, with a tentative D call TRBD1 (5 bases). This CDR3 is built from 15 residues. Germline V gene data show CDR1 as MNHEY and CDR2 as SMNVEV (reference sequence). V shed 0 bases and J shed 8 bases, with 16 bases lying between them. CDR3 region: CASSLSGQGGNGYTF. The CDR3 region has the DNA TGTGCCAGCAGTTTATCGGGGCAGGGAGGGAACGGCTACACCTTC.

The chain has TRBV19 and TRBJ2-3; TRBD2 agrees at 9 bases. In germline, CDR1 is LNHDA, CDR2 SQIVND (reference sequence). The CDR3 is made up of 19 amino acids. With 0 bases clipped from V and 2 bases from J, the junction kept 12 bases outside the gene matches. For the CDR3, the DNA is TGTGCCAGTAGTATAGAATGGAGCGGGGGGCCACGCTTCACAGATACGCAGTATTTT. Translating it yields CASSIEWSGGPRFTDTQYF.

This chain uses TRBV6-4 with TRBJ1-2; 11 bases map to TRBD1. Unmatched junction bases numbered 12, after V lost 6 bases and J lost 6 bases. This CDR3 spans 16 amino acids. Germline V gives CDR1 MRHNA, CDR2 SNTAGT. The CDR3 sequence: CASRPTHTDRGHGYTF. For the CDR3, the DNA is TGTGCCAGCAGACCAACTCACACGGACAGGGGGCATGGCTACACCTTC.

As DNA, the CDR3 is TGTGCCAGCAGCGTAGCAGCAGGAACCTGGAACACTGAAGCTTTCTTT. It is translated as CASSVAAGTWNTEAFF. The chain uses TRBV9 and TRBJ1-1; no clear D. Between the trimmed V and J ends, which lost 0 bases and 1 base, there was a span of 13 bases. Germline assignment: CDR1 SGDLS and CDR2 YYNGEE. The CDR3 runs 16 residues.

In its sample, this clone was seen once. The chain has TRBV5-1 and TRBJ2-5; D gene ambiguous. The V end was cut by 2 bases, the J end by 5 bases, with 13 bases between. The CDR3 loop spans 14 amino acids. CDR1 SGHRS and CDR2 YFSETQ come from the germline V gene. CDR3 in DNA: TGCGCCAGCAGCTTAACCCCCGGAGCGGAGACCCAGTACTTC. Translated: CASSLTPGAETQYF.

This clone was observed a single time. This chain uses TRBV5-8 with TRBJ2-5; D might be TRBD2 (5 bases). Trimming removed 7 bases from V and 4 bases from J, with 17 bases in between. The CDR3 contains 14 residues. CDR1 is SGHTS, CDR2 YDEGEE, per germline. CDR3 protein: CASGPGSRPETQYF. Written as DNA, the CDR3 is TGTGCCAGCGGCCCTGGGAGTCGTCCAGAGACCCAGTACTTC.

J is TRBJ1-2 and V is TRBV27; D perhaps matches TRBD1 (5 bases). Trimming removed 2 bases from V and 6 bases from J, with 10 bases in between. The germline V gene encodes CDR1 MNHEY and CDR2 SMNVEV (reference sequence). This CDR3 is 13 amino acids long. This CDR3 reads CASSLTTDHGYTF. The CDR3 DNA is TGTGCCAGCAGTTTAACGACAGACCATGGCTACACCTTC.

This sequence joins TRBV27 and TRBJ2-3; 8 nucleotides agree with TRBD1. Germline V lookup: CDR1 MNHEY, CDR2 SMNVEV (reference sequence). The CDR3 length is 15 residues. V was pared by 6 bases and J by 0 bases, with 5 bases of the junction left unmatched. CDR3 bases: TGTGCCAGCAGGCACCGGGACAGGAGCACAGATACGCAGTATTTT. Translated: CASRHRDRSTDTQYF.

V is TRBV5-4 and J is TRBJ1-1; 8 positions match TRBD1. The junction had 0 bases not matched to a gene; V was cut back by 0 bases and J by 5 bases. The CDR3 is 13 residues long. Germline loops: CDR1 SGHNT, CDR2 YYREEE (reference sequence). CDR3 loop: CASSLDRGTEAFF. The CDR3 nucleotides are TGTGCCAGCAGCTTGGACAGGGGGACTGAAGCTTTCTTT.

The chain has TRBV6-5 and TRBJ1-2; 9 bases map to TRBD1. The germline CDR1 and CDR2 sequences are MNHEY and SVGAGI. After removal of 6 bases from V and 11 bases from J, the junction contained 10 bases not matched to a gene. There are 13 residues in the CDR3. The DNA of the CDR3 is TGTGCCAGCAGCGTAAACAGGGGGCTTGGTTACACCTTC. Its protein is CASSVNRGLGYTF.

The chain carries TRBV30 and TRBJ1-1, with D uncertain. The CDR3 length is 13 residues. Germline V gene data show CDR1 as GTSNPN and CDR2 as SVGIG (reference sequence). V shed 4 bases and J shed 0 bases, with 9 bases lying between them. CDR3 in DNA: TGTGCCTGGACCTATTCATTGAACACTGAAGCTTTCTTT. It codes for CAWTYSLNTEAFF.

The V and J genes are TRBV11-3 and TRBJ2-3; D might be TRBD2 (5 bases). The ends were cut back, 5 bases at V and 2 bases at J, with 11 bases in the middle. Germline lookup yields CDR1 SGHNT and CDR2 YENEEA. The length of the CDR3 is 14 residues. CDR3 nucleotides: TGTGCCAGCAGCCCCGGGGTAGACACAGATACGCAGTATTTT. Encoded protein: CASSPGVDTDTQYF.

This chain links TRBV5-6 with TRBJ1-5; D may be TRBD1 (6 bases). Between the trimmed V and J ends, which lost 4 bases and 2 bases, there was a span of 22 bases. Germline CDR1 reads SGHDT; CDR2 reads YYEEEE. The CDR3 is 18 residues long. CDR3 DNA: TGTGCCAGCAGCCTGGTCAGGGGTGGGTCTCGGGGCAATCAGCCCCAGCATTTT. It yields the protein CASSLVRGGSRGNQPQHF.

The rearrangement joins TRBV7-6 to TRBJ2-5, with D unresolved. Gene TRBJ2-7 matches the end of the DNA better, so the J call may be wrong. CDR1 and CDR2 from the germline V gene are SGHVS and FNYEAQ. This CDR3 is built from 13 residues. DNA of the CDR3: TGTGCCAGCAGCTTCGAAAGCGTCTACGAGCAGTACTTC. This codes for CASSFESVYEQYF.

V gene TRBV19 combines with J gene TRBJ2-3, with 9 bases matching TRBD2. CDR1 and CDR2 from the germline V gene are LNHDA and SQIVND (reference sequence). V was clipped by 6 bases and J by 5 bases; unmatched bases: 6. This CDR3 has 14 residues. The CDR3 sequence: CASSVTSGRDTQYF. CDR3 nucleotides: TGTGCCAGTAGCGTTACTAGCGGGCGAGATACGCAGTATTTT.

V usage is TRBV14 and J usage is TRBJ2-7; the match to TRBD1 covers 7 bases. In germline, CDR1 is SGHDN, CDR2 FVKESK. V dropped 2 bases and J dropped 5; count of bases not matched to a gene: 6. CDR3 length: 14 residues. The CDR3 DNA reads as TGTGCCAGCAGCCAATCCCCGACAGGGAACGAGCAGTACTTC. As protein: CASSQSPTGNEQYF.

The chain links TRBV18 to TRBJ1-2, with D unresolved. CDR1 is KGHSH and CDR2 is LQKENI in the germline V gene. This CDR3 has 16 amino acids. Trimming removed 1 base from V and 3 bases from J, with 15 bases in between. DNA for the CDR3: TGTGCCAGCTCACCACTATCCTCGGGTAGCGACTATGGCTACACCTTC. This codes for CASSPLSSGSDYGYTF.